The 25 T cell receptor beta chains presented below share a single source sample, sequenced in a study of metastatic and nonmetastatic thyroid tumors. TCRdb redid the clone calls on the PCR reads using MiXCR. The data hold fewer than 35,000 clones, with 15% to 20% observed a single time. No treatment had been given to any patient before thyroid surgery. Sequenced sample: blood. Receptors originate from a male donor with papillary thyroid cancer or a benign thyroid nodule (not recorded which). Some clones in this sample may be carry-over from other donors' samples.

As regards this clone: At one boundary the junction diverges from the germline segment, which might be a read error. The identical CDR3 is also encoded by other nucleotide sequences in the sample. The genes are TRBV2 and TRBJ1-2; 9 bases fit TRBD1. This CDR3 has 13 amino acids. From germline, CDR1 is SNHLY and CDR2 FYNNEI. For the CDR3, the DNA is TGTGCCAGCAGGGGACAGGGCCGGTATGGCTACACTTTC. Residues: CASRGQGRYGYTF.

This clone was seen ten or more times. The V gene is TRBV28, the J gene TRBJ1-5; the D is unclear. V lost 6 bases, J lost 2 bases, and 5 bases lay in between. Germline V CDR1 and CDR2: MDHEN, SYDVKM. The CDR3 is 12 amino acids. CDR3 DNA sequence: TGTGCCAGCAGGGGAGGCAATCAGCCCCAGCATTTT. Its protein product is CASRGGNQPQHF. Full variable domain (remainder filled in from reference TRBV28 and TRBJ1-5): DVKVTQSSRYLVKRTGEKVFLECVQDMDHENMFWYRQDPGLGLRLIYFSYDVKMKEKGDIPEGYSVSREKKERFSLILESASTNQTSMYLCASRGGNQPQHFGDGTRLSIL.

V and J are TRBV7-3 and TRBJ2-3; 7 bases agree with TRBD2. Germline trimming cut 4 bases from V and 4 bases from J; bases unmatched to any gene: 5. The CDR3 sequence is 14 residues long. Per the germline V gene, CDR1 is SGHTA and CDR2 is FQGTGA. The CDR3 is CASSSGGSSDTQYF. CDR3 coding DNA: TGTGCCAGCAGCTCGGGCGGGAGTTCAGATACGCAGTATTTT.

The chain has TRBV12-3 or TRBV12-4 and TRBJ2-1, with D possibly being TRBD1 (6 bases). This CDR3 region has 11 residues. Trimming took 6 bases from V and 6 from J, leaving 6 bases between them. This CDR3 is CASRQGNEQFF. The CDR3 DNA is TGTGCCAGCAGACAGGGCAATGAGCAGTTCTTC.

This clone has at least ten counts. This chain uses TRBV9 with TRBJ1-1; 9 positions agree with TRBD1. The CDR3 length is 14 residues. J gave up 2 bases and V 6 bases, and 5 bases lay outside the gene matches. Germline V gene sequence: CDR1 SGDLS, CDR2 YYNGEE. The CDR3 reads CASKSQGANTEAFF. The CDR3 nucleotides are TGTGCCAGCAAGTCACAGGGGGCCAACACTGAAGCTTTCTTT. Combining the CDR3 with reference TRBV9 and TRBJ1-1 gives the whole variable domain DSGVTQTPKHLITATGQRVTLRCSPRSGDLSVYWYQQSLDQGLQFLIQYYNGEERAKGNILERFSAQQFPDLHSELNLSSLELGDSALYFCASKSQGANTEAFFGQGTRLTVV.

This clone showed up many times. The chain recombines TRBV20-1 with TRBJ2-7, with 7 bases that match TRBD1. The germline gives CDR1 DFQATT, CDR2 SNEGSKA (reference sequence). The CDR3 consists of 12 residues. Trimming took 6 bases from V and 1 from J; bases not matched to a gene: 3. CDR3 nucleotides: TGCAGTGCCCGGGGACAGTCCTACGAGCAGTACTTC. Amino acid sequence: CSARGQSYEQYF.

By its share, this clone is medium-sized. This chain links TRBV6-1 with TRBJ2-2, with 9 positions matching TRBD2. With V trimmed by 6 bases and J by 5 bases, 4 bases remained unmatched. This CDR3 comprises 14 residues. From germline, CDR1 is MNHNS and CDR2 SASEGT. In nucleotides, the CDR3 is TGTGCCAGCAGGGCTAGCGGGGTGACCGGGGAGCTGTTTTTT. Amino acids: CASRASGVTGELFF.

This clone was detected ten times or more. The V call is TRBV18, the J call TRBJ2-1, with D possibly being TRBD1 (7 bases). V lost 4 bases and J lost 1, with 14 bases in between. Germline V gene lookup returns CDR1 KGHSH and CDR2 LQKENI. The CDR3 spans 16 residues. This CDR3 reads CASSLNPGGSYNEQFF. For the CDR3, the DNA is TGTGCCAGCTCACTTAATCCAGGGGGGTCCTACAATGAGCAGTTCTTC.

The J gene is TRBJ2-1, the V gene TRBV2; D gene ambiguous. Germline V CDR1 and CDR2: SNHLY, FYNNEI. This CDR3 has 15 amino acids. The V and J ends lost 10 bases and 0 bases respectively, with 16 bases between them. The CDR3 coding sequence is TGTGCCACCGCGTTGAGCGCTAGCTCCTACAATGAGCAGTTCTTC. Translated, it gives CATALSASSYNEQFF.

This clone was observed at least ten times. The chain combines TRBV29-1 with TRBJ2-1; 14 bases agree with TRBD2. The CDR3 has 16 residues. The trim removed 6 bases at V and 3 bases at J, leaving 7 bases unmatched. In germline, CDR1 is SQVTM, CDR2 ANQGSEA. This CDR3 reads CSVPGTSGSFYNEQFF. The CDR3 DNA sequence: TGCAGCGTCCCCGGGACTAGCGGGAGTTTCTACAATGAGCAGTTCTTC.

This clone was seen repeatedly, ten times or more. The rearrangement joins TRBV7-2 to TRBJ2-3; no firm D call. The CDR3 is made up of 16 amino acids. V gave up 0 bases and J gave up 6 bases, with 16 bases separating them. Looked up from germline, CDR1 is SGHTA and CDR2 is FQGNSA. CDR3 sequence reads: CASSLAVLVYKDTQYF. CDR3 DNA: TGTGCCAGCAGCTTAGCTGTTCTAGTTTATAAGGATACGCAGTATTTT.

By share, this clone counts as medium-sized (0.01 to 0.1%). J is TRBJ2-7 and V is TRBV6-1; 7 bases fit TRBD2. This CDR3 region has 15 residues. Germline V CDR1 and CDR2: MNHNS, SASEGT. J was trimmed by 2 bases and V by 7 bases; bases with no gene match: 11. The CDR3 sequence: CASKEGREGAYEQYF. The CDR3 DNA sequence: TGTGCCAGCAAAGAAGGGAGGGAAGGAGCCTACGAGCAGTACTTC.

This clone was seen a handful of times. The chain couples TRBV6-2 or TRBV6-3 to TRBJ1-2; 7 nucleotides match TRBD1. V trimming: 7 bases; J trimming: 8 bases; junction bases outside the gene matches: 13. The CDR3 sequence is 14 residues long. The germline CDR1 and CDR2 sequences are MNHEY and SVGEGT. The CDR3 is CASKEIDRASGYTF. The CDR3 nucleotides read TGTGCCAGCAAAGAGATCGACAGGGCCTCAGGCTACACCTTC.

Within the sample, this clone is medium-sized. The chain employs TRBV6-5 and TRBJ1-5; D unresolved. Germline loops: CDR1 MNHEY, CDR2 SVGAGI. This CDR3 contains 14 residues. Deletions cut 0 bases from V and 1 base from J, with 4 bases between. In DNA, the CDR3 is TGTGCCAGCAGTTACTCTTTCAGCAATCAGCCCCAGCATTTT. Translated, it gives CASSYSFSNQPQHF.

Details on this clone: A much larger clone is a single base away; this may be a read error. Distinct nucleotide sequences in the sample also encode this CDR3. The chain is built from TRBV20-1 and TRBJ2-5, with no clear D. CDR1 is DFQATT, CDR2 SNEGSKA, per germline (reference sequence). Trimming shortened V by 1 base and J by 1 base, and 16 bases separated the two germline ends. The CDR3 length is 16 residues. The CDR3 DNA sequence: TGCAGTGCTAGAGTAGGGCGACCGCCTCTCCAAGAGACCCAGTACTTC. The encoded protein is CSARVGRPPLQETQYF.

This clone was detected many times. This sequence joins TRBV7-2 and TRBJ1-1; a weak D match, TRBD1 (5 bases). The CDR3 loop spans 14 amino acids. Germline values: CDR1 SGHTA, CDR2 FQGNSA. V was cut by 6 bases and J by 4 bases, with 15 bases left in between. The chain's CDR3 is CASRTQGVGTEAFF. The CDR3 DNA follows: TGTGCCAGCAGGACCCAAGGGGTCGGCACTGAAGCTTTCTTT.

This clone was observed many times. J is TRBJ2-7 and V is TRBV12-3 or TRBV12-4, with TRBD2 matching over 10 bases. The CDR3 is 12 residues long. V dropped 4 bases and J dropped 12; count of bases not matched to a gene: 6. CDR3: CASSSSTSGTYF. For the CDR3, the DNA is TGTGCCAGCAGTTCCTCTACTAGCGGGACGTACTTC.

This clone was seen ten or more times. This chain's CDR3 is CASSSGPGLSNEKLFF. The CDR3 coding sequence is TGTGCCAGCAGTTCAGGTCCGGGACTCTCAAATGAAAAACTGTTTTTT. The genes are TRBV28 and TRBJ1-4; tentatively, D is TRBD1 (5 bases). V lost 4 bases and J lost 5, with 17 bases in between. From germline, CDR1 is MDHEN and CDR2 SYDVKM. This CDR3 spans 16 amino acids.

This clone was counted at least ten times. The chain combines TRBV19 with TRBJ2-3; 7 bases align to TRBD1. J lost 2 bases, V lost 7 bases, and 9 bases had no gene match. CDR1 and CDR2 (germline): LNHDA, SQIVND (reference sequence). The CDR3 is made up of 15 amino acids. As DNA, the CDR3 is TGTGCCAGTACCCTACAGGGGTTGGTCACAGATACGCAGTATTTT. Translation gives CASTLQGLVTDTQYF.

This clone was recorded a few times. This chain links TRBV12-3 or TRBV12-4 with TRBJ1-4; D unclear. The CDR3 consists of 15 residues. Deletions cut 2 bases from V and 0 bases from J, with 7 bases between. As DNA, the CDR3 is TGTGCCAGCAGTTTACACATAACAACTAATGAAAAACTGTTTTTT. Translated, it gives CASSLHITTNEKLFF.

There are a few counts of this clone. This chain connects TRBV19 to TRBJ1-5; D ambiguous. The CDR3 has 15 residues. CDR1 is LNHDA and CDR2 is SQIVND in the germline V gene (reference sequence). V dropped 3 bases and J dropped 0 bases, with 9 bases sitting between them. The CDR3 DNA follows: TGTGCCAGTAGTATGAATTTATATAGCAATCAGCCCCAGCATTTT. Encoded protein: CASSMNLYSNQPQHF.

This clone was seen at least ten times. The chain recombines TRBV19 with TRBJ1-1, with D unresolved. V lost 3 bases, J lost 0 bases, and 5 bases lay in between. The CDR3 extends over 13 amino acids. Germline-derived CDR1 and CDR2 are LNHDA and SQIVND (reference sequence). CDR3 sequence: CASSIYLNTEAFF. CDR3 DNA: TGTGCCAGTAGTATCTACCTGAACACTGAAGCTTTCTTT.

In this sample, this clone turned up many times. This sequence joins TRBV4-1 and TRBJ2-2, with TRBD1 identical over 9 bases. Unmatched junction bases numbered 6, after V lost 2 bases and J lost 5 bases. There are 16 residues in the CDR3. Germline CDR1 reads MGHRA; CDR2 reads YSYEKL. The CDR3 DNA follows: TGCGCCAGCAGCCAACTGGGACAGGGTTTGACCGGGGAGCTGTTTTTT. This gives the protein CASSQLGQGLTGELFF.

This clone was seen ten or more times. This sequence joins TRBV7-8 and TRBJ1-1; 7 nucleotides agree with TRBD1. After removal of 1 base from V and 2 bases from J, the junction contained 4 bases not matched to a gene. Germline CDR1 and CDR2: SGHVS and FQNEAQ. The CDR3 is made up of 15 amino acids. CDR3 DNA sequence: TGTGCCAGCAGCTTAGAGGCAGGGGGAAACACTGAAGCTTTCTTT. It translates to CASSLEAGGNTEAFF.

This clone was observed at least ten times. The CDR3 spells CASSLEYGTGYVRPEAFF. In nucleotides, the CDR3 is TGTGCCAGCAGCTTAGAGTACGGGACAGGGTATGTAAGACCTGAAGCTTTCTTT. This chain links TRBV11-3 with TRBJ1-1, with 9 bases fitting TRBD1. The CDR3 spans 18 residues. V trimming: 0 bases; J trimming: 6 bases; junction bases outside the gene matches: 14. Germline assignment: CDR1 SGHNT and CDR2 YENEEA.